A selection of T cell receptor beta chains follows, all from one sample in a study of shared clonotypes between healthy human individuals. The method was immunoSEQ multiplex PCR; TCRdb's version includes in-frame clones alone and lacks a portion of them. This repertoire shows about 1 million clones, approximately 76% found once; its top ten account for less than 1.5%. Specimen: memory CD4+ T cells sorted from blood. The receptor source for this set is a man aged 18 to 35 in good health. The CDR3 runs from the conserved cysteine through the conserved F or W. Each record gives: D gene, V gene, clone size, J gene, CDR3 DNA, CDR3 protein. A D gene is named only where the DNA matches it firmly. The size field is filled for only some rows; it gives once, few, many or a size class.

D gene: .; V gene: TRBV27; clone size: .; J gene: TRBJ2-3; CDR3 DNA: TGTGCCAGCAGTTCGGGTCTAGCTACAGATACGCAGTATTTT; CDR3 protein: CASSSGLATDTQYF
D gene: .; V gene: TRBV10-3; clone size: .; J gene: TRBJ2-6; CDR3 DNA: TGTGCCACTTCCTCTGGGGCCAACGTCCTGACTTTC; CDR3 protein: CATSSGANVLTF
D gene: .; V gene: TRBV5-1; clone size: .; J gene: TRBJ1-2; CDR3 DNA: TGCGCCAGCAGCTTGGTGGGGGCCGATAGGGCCTATGGCTACACCTTC; CDR3 protein: CASSLVGADRAYGYTF
D gene: TRBD2; V gene: TRBV11-2; clone size: .; J gene: TRBJ2-5; CDR3 DNA: TGTGCCAGCAGCTTAGAACGGGGGCCGGCTAGCGGGAACCAAGAGACCCAGTACTTC; CDR3 protein: CASSLERGPASGNQETQYF
D gene: TRBD2; V gene: TRBV18; clone size: .; J gene: TRBJ2-1; CDR3 DNA: TGTGCCAGCTCACTACTAGCGGGGTTTTACAATGAGCAGTTCTTC; CDR3 protein: CASSLLAGFYNEQFF
D gene: .; V gene: TRBV4-1; clone size: few; J gene: TRBJ1-2; CDR3 DNA: TGCGCCAGCAGCCAGGTCACAGAGCTCTATGGCTACACCTTC; CDR3 protein: CASSQVTELYGYTF
D gene: .; V gene: TRBV4-1; clone size: .; J gene: TRBJ1-5; CDR3 DNA: TGCGCCAGCAGCCAAGACTTAGGGAATCAGCCCCAGCATTTT; CDR3 protein: CASSQDLGNQPQHF
D gene: .; V gene: TRBV7-3; clone size: .; J gene: TRBJ2-7; CDR3 DNA: TGTGCCAGCAGCGTTCAACCAGGGAGCGAGCAGTACTTC; CDR3 protein: CASSVQPGSEQYF
D gene: TRBD1; V gene: TRBV19; clone size: .; J gene: TRBJ1-3; CDR3 DNA: TGTGCCAGTACGATTCAGGGGGCCGGCTCTGGAAACACCATATATTTT; CDR3 protein: CASTIQGAGSGNTIYF
D gene: .; V gene: TRBV5-5; clone size: .; J gene: TRBJ1-6; CDR3 DNA: TGTGCCAGCAGTACGGCTTCGAGGCAAGGTTCACCCCTCCACTTT; CDR3 protein: CASSTASRQGSPLHF
D gene: TRBD1; V gene: TRBV5-1; clone size: .; J gene: TRBJ2-5; CDR3 DNA: TGCGCCACCGGGACAGGGAAAGAGACCCAGTACTTC; CDR3 protein: CATGTGKETQYF
D gene: .; V gene: TRBV6-6; clone size: .; J gene: TRBJ1-1; CDR3 DNA: TGTGCCAGCAGAGTCGGGTGGGCAGGTAGTGAAGCTTTCTTT; CDR3 protein: CASRVGWAGSEAFF
D gene: .; V gene: TRBV2; clone size: .; J gene: TRBJ1-5; CDR3 DNA: TGTGCCAGCAGTGAAAGTTCAGTGGGCCTAGGCAATCAGCCCCAGCATTTT; CDR3 protein: CASSESSVGLGNQPQHF
D gene: TRBD2; V gene: TRBV10-3; clone size: .; J gene: TRBJ2-5; CDR3 DNA: TGTGCCATCAGTGAGGGGGGAGGGGAGACCCAGTACTTC; CDR3 protein: CAISEGGGETQYF
D gene: .; V gene: TRBV5-4; clone size: .; J gene: TRBJ1-1; CDR3 DNA: TGTGCCAGCAGCCCACAGCCGATGAACACTGAAGCTTTCTTT; CDR3 protein: CASSPQPMNTEAFF
D gene: .; V gene: TRBV6-1; clone size: .; J gene: TRBJ1-5; CDR3 DNA: TGTGCCAGCAGTGGAGAACCCACCCGTCAGCCCCAGCATTTT; CDR3 protein: CASSGEPTRQPQHF
D gene: .; V gene: TRBV7-2; clone size: once; J gene: TRBJ1-4; CDR3 DNA: TGTGCCAGCAGCTTATACGCCGCAGGGAGTAATGAAAAACTGTTTTTT; CDR3 protein: CASSLYAAGSNEKLFF
D gene: .; V gene: TRBV2; clone size: .; J gene: TRBJ2-5; CDR3 DNA: TGTGCCAGCAGTGTTGGGAGACGGGAGACCCAGTACTTC; CDR3 protein: CASSVGRRETQYF
D gene: TRBD2; V gene: TRBV30; clone size: .; J gene: TRBJ2-5; CDR3 DNA: TGTGCCTGGGAGCGGGGGCTCCAAGAGACCCAGTACTTC; CDR3 protein: CAWERGLQETQYF
D gene: .; V gene: TRBV19; clone size: once; J gene: TRBJ1-1; CDR3 DNA: TGTGCCAGTATCCTGGGGGCAGCCGCAAACACTGAAGCTTTCTTT; CDR3 protein: CASILGAAANTEAFF
D gene: .; V gene: TRBV18; clone size: few; J gene: TRBJ2-2; CDR3 DNA: TGTGCCAGCTCACCTCAGGGTAACACCGGGGAGCTGTTTTTT; CDR3 protein: CASSPQGNTGELFF
D gene: .; V gene: TRBV12-5; clone size: few; J gene: TRBJ2-2; CDR3 DNA: TGTGCTAGTGACCTAAGGGTGTCCGGGGAGCTGTTTTTT; CDR3 protein: CASDLRVSGELFF
D gene: TRBD2; V gene: TRBV7-2; clone size: .; J gene: TRBJ2-2; CDR3 DNA: TGTGCCAGCAGCTTAGCAGCTAGCGGAAGGAACACCGGGGAGCTGTTTTTT; CDR3 protein: CASSLAASGRNTGELFF
D gene: TRBD1; V gene: TRBV18; clone size: .; J gene: TRBJ1-2; CDR3 DNA: TGTGCCAGCTCAAGAGGGACAGGGGGTAGCCCTGGATATGGCTACACCTTC; CDR3 protein: CASSRGTGGSPGYGYTF
D gene: TRBD2; V gene: TRBV10-3; clone size: once; J gene: TRBJ2-5; CDR3 DNA: TGTGCCATCGCGGGGCGGGAGCAAGAGACCCAGTACTTC; CDR3 protein: CAIAGREQETQYF
D gene: .; V gene: TRBV7-2; clone size: .; J gene: TRBJ2-1; CDR3 DNA: TGTGCCAGCAGCTTACATGGAAGCTCCTACAATGAGCAGTTCTTC; CDR3 protein: CASSLHGSSYNEQFF
D gene: .; V gene: TRBV5-3; clone size: .; J gene: TRBJ2-5; CDR3 DNA: TGTGCCAGAAGCTTGGATGGACAGTACTTC; CDR3 protein: CARSLDGQYF
D gene: .; V gene: TRBV6-5; clone size: once; J gene: TRBJ1-2; CDR3 DNA: TGTGCCACCGGGGGGGACTACCCTAACTATGGCTACACCTTC; CDR3 protein: CATGGDYPNYGYTF
D gene: .; V gene: TRBV20-1; clone size: .; J gene: TRBJ1-2; CDR3 DNA: TGCAGTCCTAGGAGGGGAGATGGCTACACCTTC; CDR3 protein: CSPRRGDGYTF
D gene: TRBD2; V gene: TRBV19; clone size: .; J gene: TRBJ2-1; CDR3 DNA: TGTGCCAGTAGAACCGGGACTACGACCTACAATGAGCAGTTCTTC; CDR3 protein: CASRTGTTTYNEQFF
D gene: TRBD2; V gene: TRBV5-1; clone size: .; J gene: TRBJ2-3; CDR3 DNA: TGCGCCAGCAGCTTGAACGGGAGGAACACAGATACGCAGTATTTT; CDR3 protein: CASSLNGRNTDTQYF
D gene: .; V gene: TRBV5-1; clone size: .; J gene: TRBJ2-7; CDR3 DNA: TGCGCCAGCAGCTTGGTCGGGCTCTACGAGCAGTACTTC; CDR3 protein: CASSLVGLYEQYF
D gene: .; V gene: TRBV7-2; clone size: few; J gene: TRBJ1-6; CDR3 DNA: TGTGCCAGCAGACTGGCGGGGTATAATTCACCCCTCCACTTT; CDR3 protein: CASRLAGYNSPLHF
D gene: .; V gene: TRBV5-4; clone size: .; J gene: TRBJ2-6; CDR3 DNA: TGTGCCAGCACGACCGCTGGGGCCAACGTCCTGACTTTC; CDR3 protein: CASTTAGANVLTF
D gene: .; V gene: TRBV19; clone size: .; J gene: TRBJ2-2; CDR3 DNA: TGTGCCAGTAATTCCCCCCAGGGTTACACCGGGGAGCTGTTTTTT; CDR3 protein: CASNSPQGYTGELFF
D gene: .; V gene: TRBV9; clone size: .; J gene: TRBJ1-2; CDR3 DNA: TGTGCCAGCAGCGTAGCTTTAGCAGGACACGGAACCGGTGGCTACACCTTC; CDR3 protein: CASSVALAGHGTGGYTF
D gene: TRBD2; V gene: TRBV5-1; clone size: .; J gene: TRBJ2-1; CDR3 DNA: TGCGCCAGCAGCGGGACTAGCGGGACGGGCGTTGAGCAGTTCTTC; CDR3 protein: CASSGTSGTGVEQFF
D gene: .; V gene: TRBV25-1; clone size: once; J gene: TRBJ1-1; CDR3 DNA: TGTGCCAGCAGTCCCTGGACAGACACTGAAGCTTTCTTT; CDR3 protein: CASSPWTDTEAFF
D gene: .; V gene: TRBV11-2; clone size: .; J gene: TRBJ2-7; CDR3 DNA: TGTGCCAGCAGCTTACCCCCCTCCTACGAGCAGTACTTC; CDR3 protein: CASSLPPSYEQYF
D gene: TRBD2; V gene: TRBV7-9; clone size: .; J gene: TRBJ2-7; CDR3 DNA: TGTGCCAGCAGCAAAGGGACTAGCGGGCTTTATTCCTACGAGCAGTACTTC; CDR3 protein: CASSKGTSGLYSYEQYF